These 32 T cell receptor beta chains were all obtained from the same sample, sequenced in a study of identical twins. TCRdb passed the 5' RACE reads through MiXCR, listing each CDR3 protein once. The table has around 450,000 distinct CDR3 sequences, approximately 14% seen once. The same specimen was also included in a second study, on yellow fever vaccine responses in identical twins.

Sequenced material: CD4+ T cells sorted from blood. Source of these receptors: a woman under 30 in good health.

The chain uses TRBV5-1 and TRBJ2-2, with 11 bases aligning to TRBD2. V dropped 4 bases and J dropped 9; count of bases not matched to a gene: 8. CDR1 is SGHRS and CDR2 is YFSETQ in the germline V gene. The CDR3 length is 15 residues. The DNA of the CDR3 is TGCGCCAGCAGCCCAGGGACTAGCGGAGGCCGGGAGCTGTTTTTT. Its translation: CASSPGTSGGRELFF.

CDR3 DNA: TGTGCCAGCAGTGAAGGAGCCCAAGGCCAGCCCCAGCATTTT. Protein sequence: CASSEGAQGQPQHF. The chain carries TRBV2 and TRBJ1-5; D unclear. V lost 1 base and J 7 bases, leaving 11 bases between the germline ends. CDR3 size: 14 residues. In germline, CDR1 is SNHLY, CDR2 FYNNEI.

The CDR3 is CASSAEPTGLSSYNEQFF. The CDR3 DNA sequence: TGTGCCAGCAGCGCAGAGCCGACAGGGCTGAGCTCCTACAATGAGCAGTTCTTC. This sequence joins TRBV9 and TRBJ2-1; 7 bases map to TRBD1. Germline CDR1 SGDLS, CDR2 YYNGEE. The V and J ends lost 3 bases and 0 bases, in that order; junction bases with no gene match: 12. The CDR3 contains 18 residues.

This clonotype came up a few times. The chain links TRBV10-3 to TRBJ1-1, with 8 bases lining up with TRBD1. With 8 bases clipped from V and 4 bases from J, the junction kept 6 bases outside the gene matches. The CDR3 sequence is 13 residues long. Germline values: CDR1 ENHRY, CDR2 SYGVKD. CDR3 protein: CAIQGAFGTEAFF. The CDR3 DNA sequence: TGTGCCATCCAGGGGGCGTTTGGCACTGAAGCTTTCTTT.

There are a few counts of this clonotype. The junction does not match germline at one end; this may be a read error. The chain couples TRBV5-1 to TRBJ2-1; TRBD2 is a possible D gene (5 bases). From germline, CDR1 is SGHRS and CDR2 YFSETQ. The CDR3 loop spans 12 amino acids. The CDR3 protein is CASSLVLEETEF. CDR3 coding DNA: TGCGCCAGCAGCTTGGTTTTGGAGGAAACGGAATTC.

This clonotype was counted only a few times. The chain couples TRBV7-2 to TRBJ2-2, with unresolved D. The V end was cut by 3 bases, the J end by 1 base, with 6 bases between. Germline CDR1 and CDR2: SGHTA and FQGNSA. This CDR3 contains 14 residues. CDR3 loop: CASSFTENTGELFF. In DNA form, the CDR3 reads TGTGCCAGCAGCTTCACAGAGAACACCGGGGAGCTGTTTTTT.

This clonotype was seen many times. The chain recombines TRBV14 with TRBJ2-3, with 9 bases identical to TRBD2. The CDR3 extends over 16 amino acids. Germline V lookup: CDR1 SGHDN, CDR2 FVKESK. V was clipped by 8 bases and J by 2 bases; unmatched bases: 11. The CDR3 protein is CASESGRPPPTDTQYF. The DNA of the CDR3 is TGTGCCAGCGAAAGCGGGAGGCCTCCTCCCACAGATACGCAGTATTTT.

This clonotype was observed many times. The CDR3 DNA sequence: TGTGCCAGCAGCTTTGAAAACACAGATACGCAGTATTTT. It translates to CASSFENTDTQYF. The chain recombines TRBV2 with TRBJ2-3; D unclear. The length of the CDR3 is 13 residues. Germline loops: CDR1 SNHLY, CDR2 FYNNEI. V shed 6 bases and J shed 2 bases, with 9 bases lying between them. The variable domain in full, completed from reference TRBV2 and TRBJ2-3, reads EPEVTQTPSHQVTQMGQEVILRCVPISNHLYFYWYRQILGQKVEFLVSFYNNEISEKSEIFDDQFSVERPDGSNFTLKIRSTKLEDSAMYFCASSFENTDTQYFGPGTRLTVL.

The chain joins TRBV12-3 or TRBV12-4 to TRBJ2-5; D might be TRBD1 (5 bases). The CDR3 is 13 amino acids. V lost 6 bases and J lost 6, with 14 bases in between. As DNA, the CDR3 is TGTGCCAGCAGCCCGCAGGGTTGGAAGACCCAGTACTTC. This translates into CASSPQGWKTQYF.

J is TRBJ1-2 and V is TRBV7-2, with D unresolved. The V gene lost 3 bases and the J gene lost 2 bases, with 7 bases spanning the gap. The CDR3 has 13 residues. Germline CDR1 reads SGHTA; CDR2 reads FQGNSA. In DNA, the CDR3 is TGTGCCAGCAGCTTTTTGGGGAACTATGGCTACACCTTC. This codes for CASSFLGNYGYTF.

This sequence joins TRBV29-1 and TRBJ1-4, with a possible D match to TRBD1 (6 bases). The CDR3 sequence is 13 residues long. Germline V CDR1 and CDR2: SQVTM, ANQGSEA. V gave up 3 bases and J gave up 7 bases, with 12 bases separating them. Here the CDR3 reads CSVEPGGGEKLFF. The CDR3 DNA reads TGCAGCGTTGAGCCGGGGGGCGGTGAAAAACTGTTTTTT.

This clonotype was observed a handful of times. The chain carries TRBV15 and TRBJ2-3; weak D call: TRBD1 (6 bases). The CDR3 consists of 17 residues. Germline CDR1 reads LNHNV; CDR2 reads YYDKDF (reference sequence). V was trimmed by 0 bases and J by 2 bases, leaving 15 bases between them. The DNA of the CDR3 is TGTGCCACCAGCAGAGATATGGGGGCGCGGTACACAGATACGCAGTATTTT. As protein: CATSRDMGARYTDTQYF. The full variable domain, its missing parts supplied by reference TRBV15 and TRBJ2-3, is DAMVIQNPRYQVTQFGKPVTLSCSQTLNHNVMYWYQQKSSQAPKLLFHYYDKDFNNEADTPDNFQSRRPNTSFCFLDIRSPGLGDTAMYLCATSRDMGARYTDTQYFGPGTRLTVL.

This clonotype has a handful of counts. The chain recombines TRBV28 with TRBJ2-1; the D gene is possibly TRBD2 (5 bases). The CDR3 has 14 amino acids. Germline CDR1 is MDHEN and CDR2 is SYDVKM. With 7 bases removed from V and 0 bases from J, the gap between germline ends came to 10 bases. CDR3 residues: CASIGVGSYNEQFF. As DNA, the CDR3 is TGTGCCAGCATCGGGGTCGGCTCCTACAATGAGCAGTTCTTC.

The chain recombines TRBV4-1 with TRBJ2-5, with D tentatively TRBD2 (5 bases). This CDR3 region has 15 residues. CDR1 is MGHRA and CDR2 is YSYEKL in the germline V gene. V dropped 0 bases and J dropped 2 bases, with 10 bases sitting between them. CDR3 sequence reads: CASSQEELGQETQYF. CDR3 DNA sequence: TGCGCCAGCAGCCAAGAAGAACTAGGACAAGAGACCCAGTACTTC.

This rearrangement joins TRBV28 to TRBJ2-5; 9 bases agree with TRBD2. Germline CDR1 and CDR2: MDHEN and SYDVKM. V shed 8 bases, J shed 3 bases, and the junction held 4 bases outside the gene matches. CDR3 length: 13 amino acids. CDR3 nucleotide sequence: TGTGCCAGCGGCGGGAGGGTAAAAGAGACCCAGTACTTC. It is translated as CASGGRVKETQYF. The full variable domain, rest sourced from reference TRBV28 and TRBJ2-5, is DVKVTQSSRYLVKRTGEKVFLECVQDMDHENMFWYRQDPGLGLRLIYFSYDVKMKEKGDIPEGYSVSREKKERFSLILESASTNQTSMYLCASGGRVKETQYFGPGTRLLVL.

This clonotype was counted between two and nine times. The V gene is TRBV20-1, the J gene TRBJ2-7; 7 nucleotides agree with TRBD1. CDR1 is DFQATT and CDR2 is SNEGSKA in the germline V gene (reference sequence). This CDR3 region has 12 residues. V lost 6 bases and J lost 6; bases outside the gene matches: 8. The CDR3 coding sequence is TGCAGTGCCAGACAGGGCGAAAGCGAGCAGTACTTC. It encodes CSARQGESEQYF.

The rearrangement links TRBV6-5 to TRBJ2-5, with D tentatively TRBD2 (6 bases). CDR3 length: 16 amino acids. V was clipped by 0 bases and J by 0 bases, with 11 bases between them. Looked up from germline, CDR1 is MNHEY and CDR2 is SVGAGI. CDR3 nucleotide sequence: TGTGCCAGCAGTTACTCGAGAGGGAGGAACCAAGAGACCCAGTACTTC. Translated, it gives CASSYSRGRNQETQYF.

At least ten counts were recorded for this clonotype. Written as DNA, the CDR3 is TGTGCCAGCAGCTTACTAGCGGGAGACTACACCGGGGAGCTGTTTTTT. This translates into CASSLLAGDYTGELFF. J is TRBJ2-2 and V is TRBV7-2; 10 bases fit TRBD2. The CDR3 runs 16 residues. Trimming at V came to 2 bases and at J to 3 bases, leaving 3 bases not matched to a gene. Germline V CDR1 and CDR2: SGHTA, FQGNSA.

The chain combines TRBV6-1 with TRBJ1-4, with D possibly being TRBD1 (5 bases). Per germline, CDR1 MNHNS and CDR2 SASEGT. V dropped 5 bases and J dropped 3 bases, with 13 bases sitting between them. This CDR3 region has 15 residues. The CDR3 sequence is CASSPGTRSNEKLFF. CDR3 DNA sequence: TGTGCCAGCAGTCCCGGGACGCGGTCTAATGAAAAACTGTTTTTT.

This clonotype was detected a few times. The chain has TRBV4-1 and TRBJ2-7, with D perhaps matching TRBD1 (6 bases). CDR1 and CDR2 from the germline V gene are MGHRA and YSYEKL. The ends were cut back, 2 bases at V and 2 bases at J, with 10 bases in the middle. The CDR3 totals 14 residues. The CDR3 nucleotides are TGCGCCAGCAGCCAACTAGGGGGAACCTACGAGCAGTACTTC. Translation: CASSQLGGTYEQYF.

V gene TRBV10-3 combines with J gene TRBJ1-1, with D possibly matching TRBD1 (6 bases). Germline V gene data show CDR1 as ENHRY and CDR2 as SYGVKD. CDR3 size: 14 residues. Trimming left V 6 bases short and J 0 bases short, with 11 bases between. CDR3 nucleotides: TGTGCCATCAGGCAGGGGCAGGTGAACACTGAAGCTTTCTTT. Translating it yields CAIRQGQVNTEAFF.

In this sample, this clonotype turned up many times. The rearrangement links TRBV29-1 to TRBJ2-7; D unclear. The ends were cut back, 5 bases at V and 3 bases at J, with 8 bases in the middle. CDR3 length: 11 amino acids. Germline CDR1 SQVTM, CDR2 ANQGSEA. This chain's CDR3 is CSVRVVYEQYF. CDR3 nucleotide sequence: TGCAGCGTTAGGGTGGTCTACGAGCAGTACTTC.

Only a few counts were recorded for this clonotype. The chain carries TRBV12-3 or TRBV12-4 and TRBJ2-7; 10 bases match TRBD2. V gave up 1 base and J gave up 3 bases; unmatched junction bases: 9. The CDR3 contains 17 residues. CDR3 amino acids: CASSLGGLAGVIYEQYF. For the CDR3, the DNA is TGTGCCAGCAGTTTAGGGGGGCTAGCGGGAGTTATCTACGAGCAGTACTTC.

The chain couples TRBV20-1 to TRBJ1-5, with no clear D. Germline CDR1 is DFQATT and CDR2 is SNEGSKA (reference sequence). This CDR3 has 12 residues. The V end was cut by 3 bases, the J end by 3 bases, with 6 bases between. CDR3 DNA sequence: TGCAGTGCTAGCACCTACAATCAGCCCCAGCATTTT. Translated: CSASTYNQPQHF.

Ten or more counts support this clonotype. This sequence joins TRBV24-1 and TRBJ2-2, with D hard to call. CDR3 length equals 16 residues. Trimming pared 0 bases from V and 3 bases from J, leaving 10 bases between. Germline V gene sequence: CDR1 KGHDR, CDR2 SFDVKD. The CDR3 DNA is TGTGCCACCAGTGATTTGGCATCCGAGTACACCGGGGAGCTGTTTTTT. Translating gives CATSDLASEYTGELFF.

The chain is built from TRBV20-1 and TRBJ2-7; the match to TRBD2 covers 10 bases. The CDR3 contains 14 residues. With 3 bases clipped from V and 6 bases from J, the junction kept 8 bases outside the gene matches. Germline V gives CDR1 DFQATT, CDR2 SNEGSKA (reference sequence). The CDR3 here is CSASLLAGVGEQYF. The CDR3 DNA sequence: TGCAGTGCTAGCCTCCTAGCGGGAGTAGGCGAGCAGTACTTC.

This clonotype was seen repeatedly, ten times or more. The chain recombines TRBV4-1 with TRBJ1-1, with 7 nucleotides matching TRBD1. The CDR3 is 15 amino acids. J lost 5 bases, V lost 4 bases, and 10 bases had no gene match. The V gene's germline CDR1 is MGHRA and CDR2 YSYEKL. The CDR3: CASSPQGTRGTEAFF. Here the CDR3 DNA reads TGCGCCAGCAGCCCACAGGGGACCCGGGGGACTGAAGCTTTCTTT.

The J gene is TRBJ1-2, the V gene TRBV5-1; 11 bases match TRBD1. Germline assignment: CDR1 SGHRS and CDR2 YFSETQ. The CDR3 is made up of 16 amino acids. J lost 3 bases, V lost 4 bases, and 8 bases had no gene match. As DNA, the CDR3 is TGCGCCAGCAGCCTAAGTCCGGGACAGGGGGACTATGGCTACACCTTC. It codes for CASSLSPGQGDYGYTF.

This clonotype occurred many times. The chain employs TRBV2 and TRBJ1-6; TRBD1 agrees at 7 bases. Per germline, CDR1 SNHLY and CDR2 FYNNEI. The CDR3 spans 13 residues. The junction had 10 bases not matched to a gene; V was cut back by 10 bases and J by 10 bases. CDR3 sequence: CATTTTGESPLHF. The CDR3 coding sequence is TGTGCCACGACCACCACAGGGGAATCACCCCTCCACTTT. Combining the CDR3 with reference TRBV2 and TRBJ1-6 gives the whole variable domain EPEVTQTPSHQVTQMGQEVILRCVPISNHLYFYWYRQILGQKVEFLVSFYNNEISEKSEIFDDQFSVERPDGSNFTLKIRSTKLEDSAMYFCATTTTGESPLHFGNGTRLTVT.

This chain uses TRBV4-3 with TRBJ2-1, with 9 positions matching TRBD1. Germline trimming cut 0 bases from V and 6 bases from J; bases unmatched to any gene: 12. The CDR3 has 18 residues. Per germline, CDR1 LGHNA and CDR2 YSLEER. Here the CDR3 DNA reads TGCGCCAGCAGCCAAGATCCCCCCCTCGGGACAGGGATCAATGAGCAGTTCTTC. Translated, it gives CASSQDPPLGTGINEQFF.

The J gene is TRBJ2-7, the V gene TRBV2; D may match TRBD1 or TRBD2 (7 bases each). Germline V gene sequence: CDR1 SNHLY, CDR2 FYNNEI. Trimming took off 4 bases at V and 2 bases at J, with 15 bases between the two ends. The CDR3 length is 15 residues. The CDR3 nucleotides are TGTGCCAGCAGTGCTTCGGGGGGACAGACCTACGAGCAGTACTTC. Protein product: CASSASGGQTYEQYF.

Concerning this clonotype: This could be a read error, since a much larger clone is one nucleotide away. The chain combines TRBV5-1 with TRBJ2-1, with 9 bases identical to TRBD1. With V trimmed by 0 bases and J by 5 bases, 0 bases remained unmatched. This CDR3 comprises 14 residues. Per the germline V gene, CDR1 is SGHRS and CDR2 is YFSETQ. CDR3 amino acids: CASSLGTGDNEQFF. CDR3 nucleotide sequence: TGCGCCAGCAGCTTGGGGACAGGGGACAATGAGCAGTTCTTC.